This TCR beta chain comes out of a study of T-cell reconstitution after alpha-beta-depleted transplantation in children. Regarding the study as a whole: At day 60, the high TCRbeta diversity found in some patients originated from recipient T cells and thymic progenitors that had survived. Reported findings indicate that, about two months after transplant, alpha-beta T cells came from several hundred expanded clones, which were derived from non-depleted graft cells. Diversity and T-cell counts at one year after transplant derived mostly from new T cells.

A note on this clonotype: Its antigen is still unknown.

Preparing the TCRbeta library involved the use of unique molecular identifiers. TCRdb recomputed calls from the PCR reads with MiXCR, one row per CDR3 protein. Of about 980,000 distinct CDR3 sequences listed, around 30% are singletons. Looked up from germline, CDR1 is DFQATT and CDR2 is SNEGSKA (reference sequence). V trimming: 6 bases; J trimming: 2 bases; junction bases outside the gene matches: 6. The CDR3 loop spans 14 amino acids. The receptor was derived from a boy under two years old who had a stem cell transplant for SCID, so the T cells may come from the graft donor. V and J are TRBV20-1 and TRBJ2-7, with 11 bases matching TRBD2. The sample in question was PBMCs, mostly from graft donor cells, obtained 360 days after TCRalphabeta/CD19-depleted stem cell transplant. CDR3 loop: CSAPRLAGTYEQYF. DNA of the CDR3: TGCAGTGCCCCGAGACTAGCGGGAACCTACGAGCAGTACTTC.